These T cell receptor beta chains were read from a single sample in a study of shared clonotypes between healthy human individuals. TCRdb's table, derived via immunoSEQ multiplex PCR, lists solely in-frame clones and lacks some. The table records 2.3 million or so clones, more than 85% of them present only once. Sequencing input: naive CD4+ T cells from PBMCs. All receptors come from a young man in good health. Some clones in this sample may be carry-over from other donors' samples. CDR3s include the opening cysteine and the closing phenylalanine or tryptophan. D genes are given only for firm matches. Rows give clone size only sometimes, using once, few, many, or a class for an expanded clone.

V	size	J	D	DNA	CDR3
TRBV2	.	TRBJ1-1	TRBD1	TGTGCCAGCAGTACGGACAGGGAGGTAGCTTTCTTT	CASSTDREVAFF
TRBV10-3	.	TRBJ1-1	.	TGTGCCATCAGGGGACCGCCGAACACTGAAGCTTTCTTT	CAIRGPPNTEAFF
TRBV29-1	.	TRBJ2-2	.	TGCAGCACAGACCGGCGCGCCGGGGAGCTGTTTTTT	CSTDRRAGELFF
TRBV30	.	TRBJ2-3	.	TGTGCCTGGGGAAGGGGCAGGGAGGGCACAGATACGCAGTATTTT	CAWGRGREGTDTQYF
TRBV6-5	.	TRBJ1-1	.	TGTGCCAGCAGTTACTCTCGGGGAACTGAAGCTTTCTTT	CASSYSRGTEAFF
TRBV28	.	TRBJ1-5	.	TGTGCCAGCAGTTCTTCAGGCCTGTCCCAGCATTTT	CASSSSGLSQHF
TRBV5-6	.	TRBJ2-1	TRBD2	TGTGCCAGCAGCATACGCGGGAGGCCCTCGGATGAGCAGTTCTTC	CASSIRGRPSDEQFF
TRBV6-1	.	TRBJ1-5	.	TGTGCCAGCAGTGAAAGCTGGGGTGGAGGGCAGCCCCAGCATTTT	CASSESWGGGQPQHF
TRBV15	.	TRBJ1-1	.	TGTGCCACCAGCAGAGATAGAGGAGGGCCTCCTCCTGAAGCTTTCTTT	CATSRDRGGPPPEAFF
TRBV10-3	.	TRBJ1-2	.	TGTGCCATCAGTGGACAGCCCTATGGCTACACCTTC	CAISGQPYGYTF
TRBV28	.	TRBJ1-3	.	TGTGCCACGGCGGAGGGCTCTGGAAACACCATATATTTT	CATAEGSGNTIYF
TRBV5-1	few	TRBJ1-2	.	TGCGCCAGCAGCTTGGAAGCGGGAGCTAACTATGGCTACACCTTC	CASSLEAGANYGYTF
TRBV7-9	.	TRBJ2-1	TRBD2	TGTGCCAGCAGCTTTCTAGCGGGAGGGTTCTCCTACAATGAGCAGTTCTTC	CASSFLAGGFSYNEQFF
TRBV29-1	.	TRBJ1-1	TRBD1	TGCAGCGGGGACAGGGGGCGGTCCACTGAAGCTTTCTTT	CSGDRGRSTEAFF
TRBV10-3	.	TRBJ2-2	TRBD1	TGTGCCATCGGGGACAGCAACACCGGGGAGCTGTTTTTT	CAIGDSNTGELFF
TRBV20-1	.	TRBJ1-2	.	TGCAGTGCTAGGACGGCTTATGGCTACACCTTC	CSARTAYGYTF
TRBV7-9	once	TRBJ1-1	TRBD1	TGTGCCAGCAGCTTAGGGGGACAGGGTTATTGGAACACTGAAGCTTTCTTT	CASSLGGQGYWNTEAFF
TRBV28	.	TRBJ1-5	.	TGTGCCAGCAGTTTAGTTCGGAATAGCAATCAGCCCCAGCATTTT	CASSLVRNSNQPQHF
TRBV5-4	.	TRBJ1-1	.	TGTGCCAGCAGCCCCTCGGCCGGGAACACAGGAGGGGGTGAAGCTTTCTTT	CASSPSAGNTGGGEAFF
TRBV28	once	TRBJ2-3	TRBD1	TGTGCCAGCAGTTCACCGGGACAGAGCACAGATACGCAGTATTTT	CASSSPGQSTDTQYF
TRBV27	.	TRBJ2-1	TRBD2	TGTGCCACCAGCCGCTGGGCGGGAGAGTTCAATGAGCAGTTCTTC	CATSRWAGEFNEQFF
TRBV14	.	TRBJ2-5	.	TGTGCCAGCAGCCGTGTTACACCCCAAGAGACCCAGTACTTC	CASSRVTPQETQYF
TRBV7-6	once	TRBJ2-7	.	TGTGCCAGCAGCCCCCGGACCAACTCCTACGAGCAGTACTTC	CASSPRTNSYEQYF